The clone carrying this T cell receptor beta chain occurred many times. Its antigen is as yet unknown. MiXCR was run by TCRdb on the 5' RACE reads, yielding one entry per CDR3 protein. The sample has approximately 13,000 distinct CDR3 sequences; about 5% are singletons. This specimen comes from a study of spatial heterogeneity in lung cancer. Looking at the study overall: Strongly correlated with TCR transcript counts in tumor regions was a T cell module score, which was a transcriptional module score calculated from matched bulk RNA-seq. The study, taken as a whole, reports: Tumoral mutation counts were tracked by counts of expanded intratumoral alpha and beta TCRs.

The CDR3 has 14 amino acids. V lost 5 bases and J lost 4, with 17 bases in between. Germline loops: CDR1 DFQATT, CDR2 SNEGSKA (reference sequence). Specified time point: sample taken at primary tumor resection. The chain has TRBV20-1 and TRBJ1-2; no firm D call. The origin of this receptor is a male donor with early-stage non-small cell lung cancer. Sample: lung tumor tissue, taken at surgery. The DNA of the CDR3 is TGCAGTGCTCCCTTCGTTGACGTCTCCTATGGCTACACCTTC. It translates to CSAPFVDVSYGYTF.